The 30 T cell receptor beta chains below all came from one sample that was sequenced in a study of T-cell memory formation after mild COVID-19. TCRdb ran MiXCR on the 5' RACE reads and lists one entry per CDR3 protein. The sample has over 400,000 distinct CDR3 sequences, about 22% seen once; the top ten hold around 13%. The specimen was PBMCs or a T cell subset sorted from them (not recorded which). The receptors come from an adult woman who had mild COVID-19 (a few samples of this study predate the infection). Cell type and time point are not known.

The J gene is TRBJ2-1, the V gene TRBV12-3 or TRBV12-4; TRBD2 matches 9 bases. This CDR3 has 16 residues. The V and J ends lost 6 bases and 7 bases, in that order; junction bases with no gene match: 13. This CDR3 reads CASRRSQAGGRNEQFF. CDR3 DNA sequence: TGTGCCAGCAGGCGGAGCCAAGCGGGGGGAAGGAATGAGCAGTTCTTC.

CDR3 nucleotides: TGCGCCAGCAGCCACATTGCCGAGGAGCAGTTCTTC. Translated, it gives CASSHIAEEQFF. The chain links TRBV4-1 to TRBJ2-1; D gene ambiguous. V dropped 3 bases and J dropped 10 bases, with 10 bases sitting between them. The length of the CDR3 is 12 residues. Germline V gene data show CDR1 as MGHRA and CDR2 as YSYEKL.

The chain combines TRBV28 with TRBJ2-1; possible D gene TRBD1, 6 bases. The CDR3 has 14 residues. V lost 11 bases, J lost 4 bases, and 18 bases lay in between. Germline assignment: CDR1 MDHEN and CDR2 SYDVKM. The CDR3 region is CALSQGSKYNEQFF. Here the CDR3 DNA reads TGTGCCCTAAGTCAGGGGTCCAAATACAATGAGCAGTTCTTC.

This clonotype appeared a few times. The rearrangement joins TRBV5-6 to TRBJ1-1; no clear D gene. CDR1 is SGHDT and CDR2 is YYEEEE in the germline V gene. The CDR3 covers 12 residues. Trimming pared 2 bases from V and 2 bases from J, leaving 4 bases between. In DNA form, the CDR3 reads TGTGCCAGCAGCTTAACAAACACTGAAGCTTTCTTT. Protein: CASSLTNTEAFF.

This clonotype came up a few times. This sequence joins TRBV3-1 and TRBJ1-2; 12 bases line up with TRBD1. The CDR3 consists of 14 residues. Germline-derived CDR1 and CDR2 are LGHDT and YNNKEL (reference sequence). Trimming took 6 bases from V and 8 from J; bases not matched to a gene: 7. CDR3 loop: CASSPGQGAGGYTF. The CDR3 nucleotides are TGTGCCAGCAGTCCGGGACAGGGGGCTGGCGGCTACACCTTC.

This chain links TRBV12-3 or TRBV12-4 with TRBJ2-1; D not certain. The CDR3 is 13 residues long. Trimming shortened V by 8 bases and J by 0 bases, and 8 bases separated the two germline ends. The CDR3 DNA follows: TGTGCCAGCGGTCCGAGCTCCTACAATGAGCAGTTCTTC. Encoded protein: CASGPSSYNEQFF.

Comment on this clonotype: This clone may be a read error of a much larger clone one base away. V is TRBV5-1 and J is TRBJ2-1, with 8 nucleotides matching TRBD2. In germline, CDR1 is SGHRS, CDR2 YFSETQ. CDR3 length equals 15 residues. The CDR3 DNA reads TGCGACAGCAGCGGGGGACTAAGCGAGAACAATGAGCAGTTCTTC. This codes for CDSSGGLSENNEQFF.

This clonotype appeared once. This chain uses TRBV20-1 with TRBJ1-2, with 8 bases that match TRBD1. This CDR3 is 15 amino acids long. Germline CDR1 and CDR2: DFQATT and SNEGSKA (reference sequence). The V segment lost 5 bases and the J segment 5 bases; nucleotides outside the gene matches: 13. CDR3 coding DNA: TGCAGTGCTTTGACAGGGGTCGTTTCTAGGTATGGCTACACCTTC. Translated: CSALTGVVSRYGYTF.

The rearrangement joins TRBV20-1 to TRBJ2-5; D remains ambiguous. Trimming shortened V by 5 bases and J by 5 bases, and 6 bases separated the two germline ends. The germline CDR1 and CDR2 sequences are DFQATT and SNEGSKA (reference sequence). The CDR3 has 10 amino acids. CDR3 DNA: TGCAGTGCTGAACGGGAGACCCAGTACTTC. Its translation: CSAERETQYF.

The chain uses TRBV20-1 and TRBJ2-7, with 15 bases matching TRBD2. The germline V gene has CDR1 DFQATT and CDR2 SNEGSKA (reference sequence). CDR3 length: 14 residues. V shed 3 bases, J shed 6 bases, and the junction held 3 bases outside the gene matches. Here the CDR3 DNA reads TGCAGTGCTAGGGGGACTAGCGGGGGGAGCGAGCAGTACTTC. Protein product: CSARGTSGGSEQYF.

The DNA for the CDR3 is TGTGCCAGCAGCTTTCGGAGAGGCGCAGATACGCAGTATTTT. It specifies CASSFRRGADTQYF. This chain joins TRBV7-2 and TRBJ2-3; unclear D gene. This CDR3 is 14 amino acids long. The V end lost 3 bases, the J end lost 4 bases, and 11 bases lay between the germline ends. Germline assignment: CDR1 SGHTA and CDR2 FQGNSA. Complete variable domain (other parts from reference TRBV7-2 and TRBJ2-3): GAGVSQSPSNKVTEKGKDVELRCDPISGHTALYWYRQSLGQGLEFLIYFQGNSAPDKSGLPSDRFSAERTGGSVSTLTIQRTQQEDSAVYLCASSFRRGADTQYFGPGTRLTVL.

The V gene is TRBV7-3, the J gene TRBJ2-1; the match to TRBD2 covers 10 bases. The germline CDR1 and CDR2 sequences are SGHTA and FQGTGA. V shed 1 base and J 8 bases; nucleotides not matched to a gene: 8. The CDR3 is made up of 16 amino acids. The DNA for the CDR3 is TGTGCCAGCAGCTTAAATGAGCGGGGGGGCTCCGATGAGCAGTTCTTC. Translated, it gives CASSLNERGGSDEQFF.

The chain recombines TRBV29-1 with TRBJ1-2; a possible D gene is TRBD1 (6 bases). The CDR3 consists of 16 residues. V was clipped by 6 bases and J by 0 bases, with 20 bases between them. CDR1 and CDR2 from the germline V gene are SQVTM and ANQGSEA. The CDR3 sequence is CSVYRDTTLPNYGYTF. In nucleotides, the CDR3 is TGCAGCGTATACCGGGACACAACCCTTCCTAACTATGGCTACACCTTC.

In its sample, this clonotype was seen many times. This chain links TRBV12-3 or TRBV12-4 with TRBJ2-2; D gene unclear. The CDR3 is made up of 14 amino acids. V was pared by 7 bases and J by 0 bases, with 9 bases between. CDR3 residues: CASTLSTNTGELFF. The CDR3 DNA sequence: TGTGCCAGCACCCTCTCCACGAACACCGGGGAGCTGTTTTTT.

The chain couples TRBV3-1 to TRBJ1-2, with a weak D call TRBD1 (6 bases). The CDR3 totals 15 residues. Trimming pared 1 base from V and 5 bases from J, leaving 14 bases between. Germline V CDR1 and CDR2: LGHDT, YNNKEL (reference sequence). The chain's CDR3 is CASSQGQVPGYGYTF. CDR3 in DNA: TGTGCCAGCAGCCAAGGACAGGTTCCAGGGTATGGCTACACCTTC.

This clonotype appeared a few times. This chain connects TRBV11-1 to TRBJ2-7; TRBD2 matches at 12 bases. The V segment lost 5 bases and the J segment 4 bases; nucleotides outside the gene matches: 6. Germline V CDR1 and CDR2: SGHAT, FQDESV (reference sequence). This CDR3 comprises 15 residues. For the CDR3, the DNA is TGTGCCAGCAGCCCAAGGACTAGCGGGAAGTACGAGCAGTACTTC. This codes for CASSPRTSGKYEQYF. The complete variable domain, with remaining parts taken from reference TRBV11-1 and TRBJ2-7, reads EAEVAQSPRYKITEKSQAVAFWCDPISGHATLYWYRQILGQGPELLVQFQDESVVDDSQLPKDRFSAERLKGVDSTLKIQPAELGDSAMYLCASSPRTSGKYEQYFGPGTRLTVT.

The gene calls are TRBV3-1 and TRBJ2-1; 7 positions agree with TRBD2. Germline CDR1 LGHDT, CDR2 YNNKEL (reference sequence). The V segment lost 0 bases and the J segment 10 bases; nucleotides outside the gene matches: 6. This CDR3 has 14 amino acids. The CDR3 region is CASSQDLAVREQFF. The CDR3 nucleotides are TGTGCCAGCAGCCAAGATCTAGCGGTAAGGGAGCAGTTCTTC.

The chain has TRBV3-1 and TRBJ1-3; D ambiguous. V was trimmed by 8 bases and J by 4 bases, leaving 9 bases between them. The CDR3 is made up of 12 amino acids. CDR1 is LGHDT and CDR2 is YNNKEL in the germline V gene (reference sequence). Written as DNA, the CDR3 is TGTGCCAGCCGGGCGCGAGGAAACACCATATATTTT. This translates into CASRARGNTIYF.

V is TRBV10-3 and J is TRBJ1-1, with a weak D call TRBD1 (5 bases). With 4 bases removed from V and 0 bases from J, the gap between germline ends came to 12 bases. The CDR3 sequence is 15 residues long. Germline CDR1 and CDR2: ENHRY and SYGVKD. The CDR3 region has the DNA TGTGCCATCAGTGCGGGGCCCGTGCTGAACACTGAAGCTTTCTTT. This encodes CAISAGPVLNTEAFF.

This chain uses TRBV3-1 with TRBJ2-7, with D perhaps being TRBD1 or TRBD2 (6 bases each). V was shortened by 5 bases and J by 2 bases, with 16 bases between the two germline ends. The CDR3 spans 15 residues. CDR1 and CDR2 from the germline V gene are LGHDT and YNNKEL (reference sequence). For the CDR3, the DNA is TGTGCCAGCAGCGGGGGGCCGGGAACGGCCTACGAGCAGTACTTC. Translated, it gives CASSGGPGTAYEQYF.

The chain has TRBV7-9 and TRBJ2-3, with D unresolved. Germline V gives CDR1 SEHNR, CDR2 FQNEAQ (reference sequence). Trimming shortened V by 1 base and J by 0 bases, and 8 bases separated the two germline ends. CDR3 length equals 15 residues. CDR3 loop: CASSLVRYSTDTQYF. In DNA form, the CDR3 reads TGTGCCAGCAGCTTAGTCCGCTACAGCACAGATACGCAGTATTTT.

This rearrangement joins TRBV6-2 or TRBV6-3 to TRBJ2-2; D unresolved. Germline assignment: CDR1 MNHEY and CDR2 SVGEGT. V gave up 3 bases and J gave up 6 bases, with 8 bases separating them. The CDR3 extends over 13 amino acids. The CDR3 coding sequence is TGTGCCAGCAGTTATACTCGGCCCGGGGAGCTGTTTTTT. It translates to CASSYTRPGELFF.

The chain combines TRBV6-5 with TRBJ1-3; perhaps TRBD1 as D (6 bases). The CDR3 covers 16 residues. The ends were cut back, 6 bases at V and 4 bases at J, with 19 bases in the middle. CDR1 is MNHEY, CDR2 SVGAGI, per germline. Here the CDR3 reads CASSGYLTGRGNTIYF. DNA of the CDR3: TGTGCCAGCAGCGGGTACTTAACAGGGAGGGGAAACACCATATATTTT.

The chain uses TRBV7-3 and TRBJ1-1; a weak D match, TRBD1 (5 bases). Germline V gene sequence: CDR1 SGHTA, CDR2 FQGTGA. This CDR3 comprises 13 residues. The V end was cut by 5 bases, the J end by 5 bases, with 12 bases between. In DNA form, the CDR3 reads TGTGCCAGCAGCCGGTTCGGGGGGACTGAAGCTTTCTTT. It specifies CASSRFGGTEAFF.

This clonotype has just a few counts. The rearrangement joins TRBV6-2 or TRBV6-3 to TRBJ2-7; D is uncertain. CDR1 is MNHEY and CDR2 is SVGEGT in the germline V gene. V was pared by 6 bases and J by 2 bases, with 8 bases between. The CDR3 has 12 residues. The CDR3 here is CASRRLPYEQYF. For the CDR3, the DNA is TGTGCCAGCAGGCGCCTTCCCTACGAGCAGTACTTC.

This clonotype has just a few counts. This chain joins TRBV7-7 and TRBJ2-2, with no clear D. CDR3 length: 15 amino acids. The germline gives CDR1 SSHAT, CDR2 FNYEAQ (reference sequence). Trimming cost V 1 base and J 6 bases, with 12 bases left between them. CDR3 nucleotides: TGTGCCAGCAGCTTAGGGACGGCCACTCCCGGGGAGCTGTTTTTT. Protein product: CASSLGTATPGELFF.

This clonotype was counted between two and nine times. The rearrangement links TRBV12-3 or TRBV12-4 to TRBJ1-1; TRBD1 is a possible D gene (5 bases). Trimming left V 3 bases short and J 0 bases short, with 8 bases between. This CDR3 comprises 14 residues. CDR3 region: CASSFEGLNTEAFF. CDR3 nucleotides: TGTGCCAGCAGTTTTGAGGGGCTGAACACTGAAGCTTTCTTT.

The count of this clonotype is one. The CDR3 is CASSFMGVKLFF. CDR3 bases: TGTGCCAGCAGTTTTATGGGGGTAAAACTGTTTTTT. The chain has TRBV28 and TRBJ1-4; D is perhaps TRBD1 (5 bases). The CDR3 totals 12 residues. Germline lookup yields CDR1 MDHEN and CDR2 SYDVKM. V was cut by 3 bases and J by 10 bases, with 9 bases left in between.

CDR3 amino acids: CASSSVGVQPQHF. The CDR3, as DNA: TGTGCCAGCAGTTCGGTAGGAGTTCAGCCCCAGCATTTT. The chain combines TRBV12-3 or TRBV12-4 with TRBJ1-5; the D is unclear. V dropped 4 bases and J dropped 6 bases, with 10 bases sitting between them. The CDR3 runs to 13 residues.

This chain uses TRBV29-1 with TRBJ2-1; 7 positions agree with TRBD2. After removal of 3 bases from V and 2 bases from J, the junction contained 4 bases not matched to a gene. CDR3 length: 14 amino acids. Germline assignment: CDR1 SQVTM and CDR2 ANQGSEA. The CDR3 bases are TGCAGCGTTGATGCCAGCGGGGCCTACAATGAGCAGTTCTTC. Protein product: CSVDASGAYNEQFF.